This T cell receptor beta chain derives from a study of blood T cell repertoires in COVID-19 (dated by TCRdb to about 2020). Context from the whole study: The collaborator samples originated in the United States, Italy and Spain and spanned the acute and convalescent phases of COVID-19. The prospective study material was composed of cDNA or gDNA derived from T cells, B-cell-depleted T cells, or PBMCs. The dataset comprised deeply sampled blood TCRbeta repertoires from subjects exposed to, actively infected with, or recovered from COVID-19. The repertoires were released in a freely available public database intended as a resource for research on the immune response to SARS-CoV-2. The samples were drawn from two sources: the first 160 participants of the ongoing ImmuneRACE study, and over 1,000 subjects contributed by 6 global collaborators. A de-identified subject ID, COVID-19 status, age in years and sex were almost always included in the sample metadata. Where available, HLA class I and class II types were obtained from metadata supplied by the sample provider rather than from assay-based typing. What the research found in general, with its limitations: How much clinical and demographic metadata was included differed by source and by participant, and the metadata was provided uncurated.

The CDR1 and CDR2 encoded by the germline V gene are MDHEN and SYDVKM. Trimming costs V 8 bases and J 2 bases, and their ends lie 15 bases apart. Its CDR3 holds 14 amino acids, cysteine through phenylalanine. Only the CDR3 DNA is retained, 42 bases long and in frame from the first base. TCRbeta CDR3 regions were amplified from genomic DNA using the immunoSEQ Assay, a bias-controlled multiplex PCR. The authors' pipeline ran thus. Nucleated cell counts per sample were estimated from amplification of reference gene primers within the assay. To quantify the absolute abundance of each unique TCRbeta CDR3 rearrangement, sequence reads were collapsed and filtered. For each sample, productive Simpson clonality was calculated by taking the square root of Simpson's diversity index across productive rearrangements. TCRdb carries this immuneACCESS record with in-frame sequences only. Its versions omit some clonotypes, under half of them owing to an unresolved V gene in the studies checked, with the rest unexplained. Clonal size and the V and J genes are those of that table, whereas D and trimming came from the DNA. The sample data list some 300,000 clones, and approximately 85% of these were observed just once. Of the sample, approximately 1% is held by the ten largest clones.

Turning to this clone: Its recognized antigen is unknown. The input lacks base qualities; no much larger clone sits a single base away.

Participants in the prospective study were aged 18 to 89 years, lived in more than 20 United States geographic areas, and enrolled through a virtual design. In the prospective study, cohorts were assigned on the basis of participant-reported clinical history obtained from a screening survey and a study questionnaire. For ImmuneRACE Cohort 3, a participant was defined as recovered based on two consecutive negative NP/OP PCR tests, clearance by a healthcare professional, or resolution of symptoms. In the prospective study, mobile phlebotomists collected whole blood, serum and a nasopharyngeal or oropharyngeal swab from each participant. Over an approximately two-month period, participants in the prospective study had the option of providing additional blood draws and questionnaires. Before DNA extraction, blood samples from the prospective study were shipped at room temperature or frozen.

Sequenced input: PBMCs or T cells enriched from blood (not recorded which). Here the chain combines TRBV28 and TRBJ1-2; the D segment could be TRBD1, given 6 matching bases. The sequence was collected from a woman aged 25 to 39 who had recovered from COVID-19. CDR3 region: CASQLGGANYGYTF. The bases read TGTGCCAGCCAACTGGGGGGGGCAAACTATGGCTACACCTTC.